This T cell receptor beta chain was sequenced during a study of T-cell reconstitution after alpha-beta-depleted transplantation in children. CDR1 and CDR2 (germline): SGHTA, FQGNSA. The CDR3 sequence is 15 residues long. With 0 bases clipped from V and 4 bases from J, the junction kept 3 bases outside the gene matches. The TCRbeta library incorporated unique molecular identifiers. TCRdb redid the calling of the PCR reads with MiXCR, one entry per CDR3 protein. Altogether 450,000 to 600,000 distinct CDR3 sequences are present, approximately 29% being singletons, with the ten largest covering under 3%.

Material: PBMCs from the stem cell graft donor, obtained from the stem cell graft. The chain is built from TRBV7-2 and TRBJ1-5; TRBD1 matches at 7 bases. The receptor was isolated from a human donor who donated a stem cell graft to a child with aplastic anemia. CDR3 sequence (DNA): TGTGCCAGCAGCTTAGCGTCGGGACAGAATCAGCCCCAGCATTTT. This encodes CASSLASGQNQPQHF.